The rows below give T cell receptor beta chains drawn from one sample of a study of vaccination and CD4 T cells after COVID-19. TCRdb ran MiXCR on the PCR reads and lists one entry per CDR3 protein. The table has roughly 17,000 distinct CDR3 sequences, roughly two fifths seen once; the top ten hold over 10%. Their antigen targets remain unknown. Material for sequencing was CD4+ T cells from blood, cultured in vitro. These receptors were collected from a human donor who had recovered from COVID-19. Both conserved end residues are part of each CDR3. A D gene is named only where the DNA matches it firmly. Expanded clones get a size class; other rows say once, few or many, or leave the size out.

CDR3: CSAVGLGGLSGELFF
DNA: TGCAGTGCTGTCGGACTAGGGGGGCTATCCGGGGAGCTGTTTTTT
J: TRBJ2-2
size: few
length: 15
D: NA
V: TRBV20-1

CDR3: CASSLGDRGMAFF
DNA: TGCGCCAGCAGCTTGGGGGACAGGGGAATGGCTTTCTTT
J: TRBJ1-1
size: NA
length: 13
D: TRBD1
V: TRBV5-1

CDR3: CASSLGPGQGYSNQPQHF
DNA: TGCGCCAGCAGCTTGGGGCCCGGACAGGGCTATAGCAATCAGCCCCAGCATTTT
J: TRBJ1-5
size: NA
length: 18
D: TRBD1
V: TRBV5-1

CDR3: CAIRGTGFGELFF
DNA: TGTGCCATCAGGGGGACAGGGTTCGGGGAGCTGTTTTTT
J: TRBJ2-2
size: NA
length: 13
D: TRBD1
V: TRBV10-3

CDR3: CSAARGTSPLDEQFF
DNA: TGCAGTGCAGCGCGCGGGACTAGTCCTCTCGATGAGCAGTTCTTC
J: TRBJ2-1
size: NA
length: 15
D: TRBD2
V: TRBV20-1

CDR3: CSAAPSAGGTSTQYF
DNA: TGCAGTGCTGCCCCATCTGCGGGAGGTACTTCTACGCAGTATTTT
J: TRBJ2-3
size: medium-sized
length: 15
D: TRBD2
V: TRBV20-1

CDR3: CASSRQGNEQFF
DNA: TGTGCCAGCAGCCGACAGGGCAATGAGCAGTTCTTC
J: TRBJ2-1
size: few
length: 12
D: TRBD1
V: TRBV27

CDR3: CASTNSGNTIYF
DNA: TGTGCCAGCACAAACTCTGGAAACACCATATATTTT
J: TRBJ1-3
size: NA
length: 12
D: NA
V: TRBV6-1

CDR3: CSATTALAGGKNEQYF
DNA: TGCAGTGCCACGACCGCATTAGCGGGAGGGAAGAACGAGCAGTACTTC
J: TRBJ2-7
size: NA
length: 16
D: TRBD2
V: TRBV20-1

CDR3: CASSATDMGLAANNEQFF
DNA: TGTGCCAGCAGTGCCACCGACATGGGACTAGCGGCCAACAATGAGCAGTTCTTC
J: TRBJ2-1
size: NA
length: 18
D: TRBD2
V: TRBV6-4

CDR3: CASSARGGLEETQYF
DNA: TGCGCCAGCAGCGCCCGAGGGGGGCTTGAAGAGACCCAGTACTTC
J: TRBJ2-5
size: few
length: 15
D: NA
V: TRBV5-1

CDR3: CASSLGTASYEQYF
DNA: TGTGCCAGCAGCTTAGGGACAGCTTCCTACGAGCAGTACTTC
J: TRBJ2-7
size: NA
length: 14
D: NA
V: TRBV7-8

CDR3: CSAPPWGGTDTQYF
DNA: TGCAGTGCTCCCCCGTGGGGGGGCACAGATACGCAGTATTTT
J: TRBJ2-3
size: NA
length: 14
D: NA
V: TRBV20-1

CDR3: CASSRTGSSSYEQYF
DNA: TGTGCCAGCAGCCGTACGGGGTCCTCTTCCTACGAGCAGTACTTC
J: TRBJ2-7
size: NA
length: 15
D: NA
V: TRBV7-2

CDR3: CASSWMGGETQYF
DNA: TGTGCCAGCAGCTGGATGGGGGGGGAGACCCAGTACTTC
J: TRBJ2-5
size: medium-sized
length: 13
D: TRBD2
V: TRBV7-9

CDR3: CASSSYTLDYNSPLHF
DNA: TGTGCCAGCAGCAGTTACACCTTGGACTATAATTCACCCCTCCACTTT
J: TRBJ1-6
size: NA
length: 16
D: NA
V: TRBV6-1

CDR3: CASSLGQTNEKLFF
DNA: TGTGCCAGCAGCCTGGGACAGACAAATGAAAAACTGTTTTTT
J: TRBJ1-4
size: NA
length: 14
D: TRBD1
V: TRBV7-2

CDR3: CASRMGGASGNTIYF
DNA: TGTGCCAGCAGGATGGGGGGCGCATCCGGAAACACCATATATTTT
J: TRBJ1-3
size: few
length: 15
D: NA
V: TRBV27

CDR3: CATSDGGTWDFSNQPQHF
DNA: TGTGCCACCAGTGATGGGGGAACCTGGGATTTTAGCAATCAGCCCCAGCATTTT
J: TRBJ1-5
size: few
length: 18
D: NA
V: TRBV24-1

CDR3: CASISPRPNTEAFF
DNA: TGTGCCAGCATTTCCCCCAGACCGAACACTGAAGCTTTCTTT
J: TRBJ1-1
size: NA
length: 14
D: NA
V: TRBV28

CDR3: CASSALASTDTQYF
DNA: TGTGCCAGCAGCGCACTAGCGAGCACAGATACGCAGTATTTT
J: TRBJ2-3
size: few
length: 14
D: TRBD2
V: TRBV11-2

CDR3: CASSPRTGRGETQYF
DNA: TGTGCCAGCAGCCCTAGGACAGGTCGGGGAGAGACCCAGTACTTC
J: TRBJ2-5
size: few
length: 15
D: TRBD1
V: TRBV7-2

CDR3: CSVGTGSTEAFF
DNA: TGCAGTGTAGGGACAGGGAGCACTGAAGCTTTCTTT
J: TRBJ1-1
size: few
length: 12
D: TRBD1
V: TRBV20-1

CDR3: CASSSTSGKYNEQFF
DNA: TGTGCCAGCAGCTCGACTAGCGGGAAATACAATGAGCAGTTCTTC
J: TRBJ2-1
size: NA
length: 15
D: TRBD2
V: TRBV7-9

CDR3: CASSLAAGGPYEQYF
DNA: TGTGCCAGCAGCTTAGCAGCGGGAGGGCCCTACGAGCAGTACTTC
J: TRBJ2-7
size: NA
length: 15
D: TRBD2
V: TRBV7-9

CDR3: CASSPPRGMGDNEQFF
DNA: TGTGCCAGCAGCCCTCCTAGGGGGATGGGGGACAATGAGCAGTTCTTC
J: TRBJ2-1
size: medium-sized
length: 16
D: NA
V: TRBV7-8

CDR3: CASREGGTRETQYF
DNA: TGTGCCAGCAGGGAGGGGGGTACGCGCGAGACCCAGTACTTC
J: TRBJ2-5
size: NA
length: 14
D: NA
V: TRBV5-8

CDR3: CASSGTSGGYTF
DNA: TGTGCCAGCAGTGGAACCAGCGGTGGCTACACCTTC
J: TRBJ1-2
size: NA
length: 12
D: NA
V: TRBV25-1

CDR3: CASSTPVGGANVLTF
DNA: TGTGCCAGCAGTACCCCAGTTGGTGGGGCCAACGTCCTGACTTTC
J: TRBJ2-6
size: NA
length: 15
D: NA
V: TRBV28

CDR3: CSASAGQNVEAFF
DNA: TGCAGTGCTAGCGCGGGACAGAACGTTGAAGCTTTCTTT
J: TRBJ1-1
size: NA
length: 13
D: TRBD1
V: TRBV20-1

CDR3: CASSVLAGAGETQYF
DNA: TGTGCCAGCAGTGTACTAGCGGGGGCCGGAGAGACCCAGTACTTC
J: TRBJ2-5
size: NA
length: 15
D: TRBD2
V: TRBV7-9

CDR3: CASSRNQYEQYF
DNA: TGTGCCAGCAGTCGTAACCAGTACGAGCAGTACTTC
J: TRBJ2-7
size: NA
length: 12
D: NA
V: TRBV6-1

CDR3: CASSSGLAVYEQYF
DNA: TGTGCCAGCAGCTCGGGGCTAGCGGTCTACGAGCAGTACTTC
J: TRBJ2-7
size: NA
length: 14
D: TRBD2
V: TRBV7-9

CDR3: CASSSWDRGSGAQYF
DNA: TGCGCCAGCAGCTCCTGGGACAGGGGATCGGGGGCGCAGTACTTC
J: TRBJ2-7
size: NA
length: 15
D: TRBD1
V: TRBV5-1

CDR3: CASSLKSRGELFF
DNA: TGTGCCAGCAGCTTAAAAAGCCGCGGGGAGCTGTTTTTT
J: TRBJ2-2
size: once
length: 13
D: NA
V: TRBV7-8

CDR3: CASSRLQGDGYTF
DNA: TGTGCCAGCAGCAGACTCCAAGGGGATGGCTACACCTTC
J: TRBJ1-2
size: NA
length: 13
D: NA
V: TRBV6-2/TRBV6-3

CDR3: CASSLLGHQPQHF
DNA: TGTGCCAGCAGTTTATTAGGGCATCAGCCCCAGCATTTT
J: TRBJ1-5
size: NA
length: 13
D: NA
V: TRBV28

CDR3: CSARGFRIESGELFF
DNA: TGCAGTGCTAGAGGCTTTCGAATAGAGTCCGGGGAGCTGTTTTTT
J: TRBJ2-2
size: few
length: 15
D: NA
V: TRBV20-1

CDR3: CASSYSPGLAGGTGELFF
DNA: TGTGCCAGCAGTTACTCTCCGGGACTAGCGGGAGGGACCGGGGAGCTGTTTTTT
J: TRBJ2-2
size: NA
length: 18
D: TRBD2
V: TRBV6-5

CDR3: CATSDPTAQETQYF
DNA: TGTGCCACCAGTGACCCGACGGCCCAAGAGACCCAGTACTTC
J: TRBJ2-5
size: few
length: 14
D: NA
V: TRBV24-1

CDR3: CASSADRGKTNTGELFF
DNA: TGCGCCAGCAGCGCTGACAGGGGGAAGACGAACACCGGGGAGCTGTTTTTT
J: TRBJ2-2
size: NA
length: 17
D: TRBD1
V: TRBV5-1

CDR3: CASSISQRRGDTQYF
DNA: TGTGCCAGTAGTATTAGCCAGCGGAGGGGAGATACGCAGTATTTT
J: TRBJ2-3
size: NA
length: 15
D: NA
V: TRBV19

CDR3: CASSLGDFPDYEQYF
DNA: TGTGCCAGCAGCTTAGGGGACTTCCCCGACTACGAGCAGTACTTC
J: TRBJ2-7
size: NA
length: 15
D: NA
V: TRBV7-9

CDR3: CASSSTGRGNEQFF
DNA: TGTGCCAGCAGCTCGACAGGGAGAGGCAATGAGCAGTTCTTC
J: TRBJ2-1
size: NA
length: 14
D: TRBD1
V: TRBV11-3

CDR3: CASSRGPNQPQHF
DNA: TGTGCCAGCAGCCGAGGTCCTAATCAGCCCCAGCATTTT
J: TRBJ1-5
size: NA
length: 13
D: NA
V: TRBV7-8

CDR3: CASSLLGDNEKLFF
DNA: TGTGCCAGCAGTTTATTGGGGGACAATGAAAAACTGTTTTTT
J: TRBJ1-4
size: NA
length: 14
D: NA
V: TRBV28

CDR3: CASNSGSTQAEQFF
DNA: TGTGCCAGCAATAGCGGGAGCACTCAGGCTGAGCAGTTCTTC
J: TRBJ2-1
size: NA
length: 14
D: TRBD2
V: TRBV6-1

CDR3: CASSEGGEGQPQHF
DNA: TGTGCCAGCAGTGAAGGCGGGGAAGGTCAGCCCCAGCATTTT
J: TRBJ1-5
size: few
length: 14
D: NA
V: TRBV2

CDR3: CASSWRGVNTEAFF
DNA: TGTGCCAGCAGTTGGAGGGGTGTGAACACTGAAGCTTTCTTT
J: TRBJ1-1
size: NA
length: 14
D: NA
V: TRBV12-3/TRBV12-4

CDR3: CASSLGKGDEQFF
DNA: TGCGCCAGCAGCTTGGGAAAAGGCGATGAGCAGTTCTTC
J: TRBJ2-1
size: NA
length: 13
D: NA
V: TRBV5-1

CDR3: CASSREQAYEQYF
DNA: TGTGCCAGCAGCCGCGAACAGGCTTACGAGCAGTACTTC
J: TRBJ2-7
size: few
length: 13
D: NA
V: TRBV7-2

CDR3: CASSPGTTAGELFF
DNA: TGTGCCAGCAGTCCTGGGACAACCGCCGGGGAGCTGTTTTTT
J: TRBJ2-2
size: NA
length: 14
D: NA
V: TRBV12-3/TRBV12-4

CDR3: CASSKGVTYNEQFF
DNA: TGTGCCAGCAGTAAAGGGGTAACCTACAATGAGCAGTTCTTC
J: TRBJ2-1
size: few
length: 14
D: NA
V: TRBV6-2/TRBV6-3

CDR3: CSARVAGGWHTGELFF
DNA: TGCAGTGCTAGGGTAGCGGGAGGCTGGCACACCGGGGAGCTGTTTTTT
J: TRBJ2-2
size: NA
length: 16
D: TRBD2
V: TRBV20-1

CDR3: CASSQDFRGNQPQHF
DNA: TGCGCCAGCAGCCAAGATTTCAGGGGGAATCAGCCCCAGCATTTT
J: TRBJ1-5
size: few
length: 15
D: TRBD1
V: TRBV4-1

CDR3: CSARFLGGETQYF
DNA: TGCAGTGCTAGGTTTTTAGGGGGAGAGACCCAGTACTTC
J: TRBJ2-5
size: NA
length: 13
D: NA
V: TRBV20-1

CDR3: CAWGGLAADTQYF
DNA: TGTGCCTGGGGAGGACTAGCGGCAGATACGCAGTATTTT
J: TRBJ2-3
size: NA
length: 13
D: TRBD2
V: TRBV30

CDR3: CASSFSGATSPGELFF
DNA: TGTGCCAGCAGCTTTTCCGGGGCGACTAGCCCCGGGGAGCTGTTTTTT
J: TRBJ2-2
size: few
length: 16
D: TRBD2
V: TRBV7-2

CDR3: CASSLGGVSNQPQHF
DNA: TGTGCCAGCAGTTTAGGTGGGGTTTCCAATCAGCCCCAGCATTTT
J: TRBJ1-5
size: NA
length: 15
D: NA
V: TRBV12-3/TRBV12-4

CDR3: CSASGRGGPYEQYF
DNA: TGCAGTGCTAGTGGGCGGGGGGGACCGTACGAGCAGTACTTC
J: TRBJ2-7
size: NA
length: 14
D: TRBD2
V: TRBV20-1